These T cell receptor beta chains were read from a single sample in a study of blood T cell repertoires in COVID-19. Assay: immunoSEQ multiplex PCR; the TCRdb copy retains only in-frame clones and omits some. The table shows a few hundred thousand clones, with around 90% occurring only once. Material for sequencing was peripheral blood. Receptors originate from a man aged 50-60 years with acute or convalescent COVID-19. Both conserved end residues are part of each CDR3. D genes are given only for firm matches. Clone size is not always given. Where it is, it says once, few, many or a class for expanded clones.

DNA: TGTGCCAGCAGCTTGGTTTCTGACAGAGAAGCTTTCTTT
CDR3: CASSLVSDREAFF
J: TRBJ1-1
V: TRBV5-6
size: .
length: 13
D: .

DNA: TGTGCCAGCCAGGGGGGCGCCGGGGCCAACGTCCTGACTTTC
CDR3: CASQGGAGANVLTF
J: TRBJ2-6
V: TRBV10-3
size: .
length: 14
D: .

DNA: TGTGCCAGCAGCTTGGACAGGAAGCCGGGTTATACGCAGTATTTT
CDR3: CASSLDRKPGYTQYF
J: TRBJ2-3
V: TRBV5-8
size: .
length: 15
D: .

DNA: TGCGCCAGCAGCTTCACCGGGACACAGAACACTGAAGCTTTCTTT
CDR3: CASSFTGTQNTEAFF
J: TRBJ1-1
V: TRBV5-1
size: .
length: 15
D: .

DNA: TGTGCCAGCACCCAAGACGGGGGAGCGGGTTCAGGGGAGCTGTTTTTT
CDR3: CASTQDGGAGSGELFF
J: TRBJ2-2
V: TRBV3-1/TRBV3-2
size: .
length: 16
D: .

DNA: TGTGCCAGCAGCCAAGATCGCAGGGTTGAGGTAGCTTTCTTT
CDR3: CASSQDRRVEVAFF
J: TRBJ1-1
V: TRBV4-2
size: .
length: 14
D: .

DNA: TGTGCCAGCAGTCCCTCAGGGGGCTATGGCTACACCTTC
CDR3: CASSPSGGYGYTF
J: TRBJ1-2
V: TRBV6-5
size: many
length: 13
D: TRBD1

DNA: TGCGCCAGCAGCCGCCTGATGAGCACCCAGACTTACAATGAGCAGTTCTTC
CDR3: CASSRLMSTQTYNEQFF
J: TRBJ2-1
V: TRBV5-1
size: .
length: 17
D: .

DNA: TGTGCCAGCGGACAGGGATCGGTCGGAGAGACCCAGTACTTC
CDR3: CASGQGSVGETQYF
J: TRBJ2-5
V: TRBV11-1
size: .
length: 14
D: TRBD1

DNA: TGTGCCAGCAGCTTGGGAGGGATATCCTACGAGCAGTACTTC
CDR3: CASSLGGISYEQYF
J: TRBJ2-7
V: TRBV11-3
size: once
length: 14
D: TRBD2

DNA: TGCGCCAGCAGCTTATCTACACAGGGCCACGAGCAGTACTTC
CDR3: CASSLSTQGHEQYF
J: TRBJ2-7
V: TRBV5-1
size: .
length: 14
D: .

DNA: TGTGCCAGCAGTGGGACAGGGGGCCAAGAGACCCAGTACTTC
CDR3: CASSGTGGQETQYF
J: TRBJ2-5
V: TRBV2
size: .
length: 14
D: TRBD1

DNA: TGTGCCAGCAGCCTTCCGGACAGGGTAGGAAACATTCAGTACTTC
CDR3: CASSLPDRVGNIQYF
J: TRBJ2-4
V: TRBV5-8
size: .
length: 15
D: TRBD1

DNA: TGTGCCAGCAGCCCCGGACTAGCGGCTACCTACGAGCAGTACTTC
CDR3: CASSPGLAATYEQYF
J: TRBJ2-7
V: TRBV7-2
size: .
length: 15
D: TRBD2

DNA: TGTGCCAGCAAAAGGGAACAGGGCCTCGATCTCGAGCAGTACTTC
CDR3: CASKREQGLDLEQYF
J: TRBJ2-7
V: TRBV2
size: .
length: 15
D: .

DNA: TGTGCCAGTATGGGACAGGGAGGTGGCTACACCTTC
CDR3: CASMGQGGGYTF
J: TRBJ1-2
V: TRBV19
size: once
length: 12
D: TRBD1

DNA: TGTGCCAGCACCCCGGCCATCCTTGCTGTCTATGGCTACACCTTC
CDR3: CASTPAILAVYGYTF
J: TRBJ1-2
V: TRBV6-2/TRBV6-3
size: .
length: 15
D: .

DNA: TGTGCCAGCAGCTTAGGGGGCCGGATTAACACTGAAGCTTTCTTT
CDR3: CASSLGGRINTEAFF
J: TRBJ1-1
V: TRBV7-2
size: .
length: 15
D: .

DNA: TGTGCCAGCAGCTTTGAGACAGGGACTAACTATGGCTACACCTTC
CDR3: CASSFETGTNYGYTF
J: TRBJ1-2
V: TRBV7-2
size: once
length: 15
D: TRBD1

DNA: TGTGCCAGCAGTTACTCGGCACCTCAACGCGGGGGCTACACCTTC
CDR3: CASSYSAPQRGGYTF
J: TRBJ1-2
V: TRBV6-5
size: .
length: 15
D: .

DNA: TGCGCCATCAGACAGGGGGAATCTAATTCACCCCTCCACTTT
CDR3: CAIRQGESNSPLHF
J: TRBJ1-6
V: TRBV10-2
size: once
length: 14
D: TRBD1

DNA: TGTGCCAGCACCCCAACAGGGATTCCCTACGAGCAGTACTTC
CDR3: CASTPTGIPYEQYF
J: TRBJ2-7
V: TRBV9
size: .
length: 14
D: .

DNA: TGTGCCAGCAGCCAATCCTTTAGTGCGGGGCAAGAGACCCAGTACTTC
CDR3: CASSQSFSAGQETQYF
J: TRBJ2-5
V: TRBV11-2
size: .
length: 16
D: .

DNA: TGTGCCAGCAGTTACAGTAACAGGGGGGGTCAGCCCCAGCATTTT
CDR3: CASSYSNRGGQPQHF
J: TRBJ1-5
V: TRBV6-2/TRBV6-3
size: .
length: 15
D: TRBD1

DNA: TGTGCCAGCAGTTACTCACCTGTGGGGCAGGGTGACTCACCCCTCCACTTT
CDR3: CASSYSPVGQGDSPLHF
J: TRBJ1-6
V: TRBV6-2/TRBV6-3
size: once
length: 17
D: .

DNA: TGCGCCAGCAGCTTGGGACAGGGGGCCGGGGAGACCCAGTACTTC
CDR3: CASSLGQGAGETQYF
J: TRBJ2-5
V: TRBV5-1
size: .
length: 15
D: TRBD1

DNA: TGTGCCAGCAGCTCCGACAGGGGTTTGTACAATGAGCAGTTCTTC
CDR3: CASSSDRGLYNEQFF
J: TRBJ2-1
V: TRBV11-2
size: .
length: 15
D: TRBD1

DNA: TGTGCGTATCACAAGTCCCCTGGAAACACCATATATTTT
CDR3: CAYHKSPGNTIYF
J: TRBJ1-3
V: TRBV12-3/TRBV12-4
size: once
length: 13
D: .

DNA: TGTGCCATCACCACAGGTGGTGGGAACACCGGGGAGCTGTTTTTT
CDR3: CAITTGGGNTGELFF
J: TRBJ2-2
V: TRBV10-3
size: .
length: 15
D: .

DNA: TGTGCCAGCAGCGGGACCGGGGGGACGACTAATGAAAAACTGTTTTTT
CDR3: CASSGTGGTTNEKLFF
J: TRBJ1-4
V: TRBV9
size: .
length: 16
D: .

DNA: TGTGCCAGCTCACCAGGAAGGGGAGAGCAGTACTTC
CDR3: CASSPGRGEQYF
J: TRBJ2-7
V: TRBV18
size: once
length: 12
D: .

DNA: TGCAGCGCCGCCCGGGGGAACTATGGCTACACCTTC
CDR3: CSAARGNYGYTF
J: TRBJ1-2
V: TRBV29-1
size: .
length: 12
D: .